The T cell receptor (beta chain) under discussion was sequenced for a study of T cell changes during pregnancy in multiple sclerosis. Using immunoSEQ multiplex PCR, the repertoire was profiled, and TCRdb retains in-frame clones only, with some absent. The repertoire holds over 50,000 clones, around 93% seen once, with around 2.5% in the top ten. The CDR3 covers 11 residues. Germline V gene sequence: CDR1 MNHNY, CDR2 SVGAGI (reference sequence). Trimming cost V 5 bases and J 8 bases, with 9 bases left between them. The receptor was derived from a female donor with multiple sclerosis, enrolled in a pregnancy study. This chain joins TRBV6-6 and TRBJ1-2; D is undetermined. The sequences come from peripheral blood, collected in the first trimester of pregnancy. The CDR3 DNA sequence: TGTGCCAGCAGTGGAGGAGGCGGCTACACCTTC. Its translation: CASSGGGGYTF.